The 21 T cell receptor beta chains below come from one sample, sequenced in a study of human T cells and chemical hapten exposure. Time point noted: patch test 1, 2 weeks after DPC sensitization. The treatment is: therapeutic diphenylcyclopropenone sensitization with weekly scalp DPC. One entry per CDR3 protein results from TCRdb running MiXCR on the RACE reads. The table shows around 340,000 distinct CDR3 sequences, with under 9% occurring only once. The sample was whole blood, taken in connection with sensitization to the hapten diphenylcyclopropenone (DPC). The receptor source for this set is a woman between 18 and 30 years old with alopecia areata. Some clones in this sample may be carry-over from other donors' samples.

This clonotype came up a few times. This chain connects TRBV10-3 to TRBJ1-5; no definite D call. The CDR3 has 12 amino acids. The germline CDR1 and CDR2 sequences are ENHRY and SYGVKD. Trimming stripped 3 bases from V and 6 bases from J, with 6 bases between. CDR3 in DNA: TGTGCCATCAGTGAACAGATTCAGCCCCAGCATTTT. Its translation is CAISEQIQPQHF.

This clonotype was observed at least ten times. The chain combines TRBV9 with TRBJ2-7, with 10 bases identical to TRBD2. After removal of 4 bases from V and 3 bases from J, the junction contained 19 bases not matched to a gene. This CDR3 spans 19 amino acids. Germline assignment: CDR1 SGDLS and CDR2 YYNGEE. The DNA for the CDR3 is TGTGCCAGCAGCCCATCCGCCCCCAGCGGGGGGGCCGGGCTCTACGAGCAGTACTTC. Translated, it gives CASSPSAPSGGAGLYEQYF.

This clonotype appeared a few times. The chain joins TRBV4-1 to TRBJ2-3; D is undetermined. The V and J ends lost 6 bases and 0 bases respectively, with 16 bases between them. This CDR3 contains 16 residues. Per the germline V gene, CDR1 is MGHRA and CDR2 is YSYEKL. The DNA of the CDR3 is TGCGCCAGCAGGTCGCGGCTTCAACCTAGCACAGATACGCAGTATTTT. Amino acid sequence: CASRSRLQPSTDTQYF.

The V call is TRBV6-2 or TRBV6-3, the J call TRBJ1-2; a possible D gene is TRBD1 (5 bases). The germline gives CDR1 MNHEY, CDR2 SVGEGT. The CDR3 sequence is 13 residues long. With 5 bases removed from V and 6 bases from J, the gap between germline ends came to 13 bases. CDR3: CASSLDSFDGYTF. DNA of the CDR3: TGTGCCAGCAGTCTAGACAGCTTTGATGGCTACACCTTC.

This clonotype appeared a few times. This chain uses TRBV20-1 with TRBJ2-3; 8 bases agree with TRBD2. The CDR3 runs 14 residues. J was trimmed by 8 bases and V by 5 bases; bases with no gene match: 12. CDR1 and CDR2 (germline): DFQATT, SNEGSKA (reference sequence). The CDR3 bases are TGCAGTGCTTGTCCAGCGGGGGCACAGGGTACGCAGTATTTT. It encodes CSACPAGAQGTQYF.

This clonotype has ten or more counts. This chain uses TRBV7-2 with TRBJ1-1, with D unclear. In germline, CDR1 is SGHTA, CDR2 FQGNSA. Trimming stripped 5 bases from V and 3 bases from J, with 10 bases between. This CDR3 spans 13 amino acids. CDR3 residues: CASSLGRYTEAFF. CDR3 DNA: TGTGCCAGCAGCCTGGGCAGGTACACTGAAGCTTTCTTT.

In this sample, this clonotype turned up a few times. V usage is TRBV7-3 and J usage is TRBJ2-5; D assignment may be TRBD1 or TRBD2 (5 bases each). The V end lost 4 bases, the J end lost 5 bases, and 11 bases lay between the germline ends. Germline CDR1 is SGHTA and CDR2 is FQGTGA. CDR3 size: 13 residues. The CDR3 coding sequence is TGTGCCAGCAGCTGGGGACGGTTGGAGACCCAGTACTTC. As protein: CASSWGRLETQYF.

The V and J genes are TRBV20-1 and TRBJ2-7; D is undetermined. Trimming left V 0 bases short and J 3 bases short, with 12 bases between. The CDR3 covers 14 residues. In germline, CDR1 is DFQATT, CDR2 SNEGSKA (reference sequence). CDR3 loop: CSARDSSILYEQYF. The CDR3 nucleotides read TGCAGTGCTAGAGATAGCTCCATACTCTACGAGCAGTACTTC.

This clonotype was observed many times. The rearrangement uses TRBV10-3 and TRBJ2-1, with no clear D. V was trimmed by 2 bases and J by 9 bases, leaving 5 bases between them. Germline V gene data show CDR1 as ENHRY and CDR2 as SYGVKD. The CDR3 runs to 11 residues. The CDR3 loop is CAISEVGEQFF. The CDR3 bases are TGTGCCATCAGTGAGGTCGGTGAGCAGTTCTTC.

The table lists this clonotype with many counts. The J gene is TRBJ2-6, the V gene TRBV12-3 or TRBV12-4, with a tentative D call TRBD1 (6 bases). The CDR3 covers 21 residues. V was clipped by 8 bases and J by 4 bases, with 33 bases between them. For the CDR3, the DNA is TGTGCCAGCTTTACTCTTTTTGGTTACCAGGGGTGGGAAGCAGGGGCCAACGTCCTGACTTTC. Amino acids: CASFTLFGYQGWEAGANVLTF.

In its sample, this clonotype was seen many times. The chain recombines TRBV15 with TRBJ2-5; 8 bases match TRBD2. The germline V gene encodes CDR1 LNHNV and CDR2 YYDKDF (reference sequence). After removal of 3 bases from V and 2 bases from J, the junction contained 8 bases not matched to a gene. This CDR3 is 16 amino acids long. CDR3 residues: CATSSDLAGGQETQYF. DNA for the CDR3: TGTGCCACCAGCAGTGATTTGGCGGGGGGTCAAGAGACCCAGTACTTC. The full variable domain, with the rest looked up from reference TRBV15 and TRBJ2-5, is DAMVIQNPRYQVTQFGKPVTLSCSQTLNHNVMYWYQQKSSQAPKLLFHYYDKDFNNEADTPDNFQSRRPNTSFCFLDIRSPGLGDTAMYLCATSSDLAGGQETQYFGPGTRLLVL.

The chain combines TRBV9 with TRBJ2-7; D remains unclear. Trimming pared 0 bases from V and 5 bases from J, leaving 9 bases between. Germline CDR1 and CDR2: SGDLS and YYNGEE. The CDR3 totals 13 residues. CDR3 in DNA: TGTGCCAGCAGCGTAGGCACAGAGAACGAGCAGTACTTC. It encodes CASSVGTENEQYF.

The chain combines TRBV20-1 with TRBJ1-1, with D perhaps matching TRBD1 (5 bases). The CDR3 has 15 amino acids. The germline gives CDR1 DFQATT, CDR2 SNEGSKA (reference sequence). V lost 3 bases to trimming and J lost 1 base, with 15 bases between them. CDR3 nucleotides: TGCAGTGCTAGTCAGGCGGGGCGGTGGAACACTGAAGCTTTCTTT. The encoded protein is CSASQAGRWNTEAFF.

This clonotype has just a few counts. The gene calls are TRBV6-6 and TRBJ1-1; D remains unclear. The germline V and J ends were trimmed by 5 bases and 0 bases, with 22 bases remaining between them. There are 18 residues in the CDR3. Per the germline V gene, CDR1 is MNHNY and CDR2 is SVGAGI (reference sequence). DNA of the CDR3: TGTGCCAGCAGTCCCCCCAGCGGGGTCAATACAATGAACACTGAAGCTTTCTTT. Translation gives CASSPPSGVNTMNTEAFF.

This clonotype was detected only a few times. V gene TRBV28 combines with J gene TRBJ1-2; 9 nucleotides align to TRBD1. The length of the CDR3 is 14 residues. The germline V gene has CDR1 MDHEN and CDR2 SYDVKM. In nucleotides, the CDR3 is TGTGTAACCCGAGGAGGACAGGGGTACTATGGCTACACCTTC. As protein: CVTRGGQGYYGYTF.

This clonotype has a count of ten or more. This sequence joins TRBV6-5 and TRBJ1-2; TRBD1 is a possible D gene (6 bases). Germline loops: CDR1 MNHEY, CDR2 SVGAGI. This CDR3 contains 12 residues. V lost 9 bases to trimming and J lost 1 base, with 9 bases between them. The chain's CDR3 is CASGQFNYGYTF. In DNA form, the CDR3 reads TGTGCCAGTGGACAGTTTAACTATGGCTACACCTTC.

As for this clonotype: This may be a read error: a much more frequent sequence differs by one nucleotide. This chain joins TRBV27 and TRBJ2-7; maybe TRBD1 (6 bases). With 3 bases removed from V and 4 bases from J, the gap between germline ends came to 10 bases. Germline CDR1 MNHEY, CDR2 SMNVEV (reference sequence). The CDR3 length is 13 residues. CDR3 in DNA: TGTGCCAGCAGTTTCTCGGACAGTTACGAGCAGTACTTC. This encodes CASSFSDSYEQYF.

This clonotype was observed many times. V is TRBV28 and J is TRBJ2-5; TRBD1 matches 7 bases. The length of the CDR3 is 15 residues. Germline loops: CDR1 MDHEN, CDR2 SYDVKM. Germline trimming cut 5 bases from V and 0 bases from J; bases unmatched to any gene: 6. CDR3 coding DNA: TGTGCCAGCAGTCCCTGGGACAGTGACCAAGAGACCCAGTACTTC. Protein product: CASSPWDSDQETQYF.

The V call is TRBV5-1, the J call TRBJ2-6; TRBD1 agrees at 9 bases. The CDR3 has 16 amino acids. V lost 4 bases, J lost 3 bases, and 5 bases stayed unmatched. Germline CDR1 is SGHRS and CDR2 is YFSETQ. The chain's CDR3 is CASSSRTGDGANVLTF. CDR3 DNA sequence: TGCGCCAGCAGCAGCCGGACAGGGGATGGGGCCAACGTCCTGACTTTC.

This clonotype was recorded at least ten times. This chain joins TRBV12-3 or TRBV12-4 and TRBJ2-3; D not resolved. CDR3 size: 12 residues. Trimming cost V 5 bases and J 6 bases, with 9 bases left between them. CDR3 in DNA: TGTGCCAGCAGTCCCCGGGCGGATACGCAGTATTTT. Translating gives CASSPRADTQYF.

This clonotype has at least ten counts. The chain has TRBV6-5 and TRBJ1-6; no clear D gene. From germline, CDR1 is MNHEY and CDR2 SVGAGI. V lost 0 bases, J lost 7 bases, and 13 bases lay in between. This CDR3 contains 16 residues. The CDR3 nucleotides are TGTGCCAGCAGTTACTCGAGGCCCCCGCCGAATTCACCCCTCCACTTT. Translation gives CASSYSRPPPNSPLHF.